This entry lists 27 T cell receptor beta chains sequenced from one sample in a study of blood T cell repertoires in COVID-19. TCRdb keeps only in-frame clones here, not all; method: immunoSEQ multiplex PCR. Seen here are about 310,000 clones, roughly 88% observed once, and the top ten hold 2.5% to 3.5%. Material: peripheral blood. The receptors were gathered from a young woman with COVID-19, enrolled during active disease.

Regarding this clone: This same CDR3 is encoded by further DNA sequences in the sample. The chain combines TRBV5-1 with TRBJ1-2, with D possibly TRBD1 on 5 matching bases. The CDR3 extends over 14 amino acids. Germline CDR1 SGHRS, CDR2 YFSETQ. The germline V and J ends were trimmed by 0 bases and 2 bases, with 8 bases remaining between them. CDR3 amino acids: CASSLEGRNYGYTF. CDR3 coding DNA: TGCGCCAGCAGCTTGGAGGGGCGGAACTATGGCTACACCTTC.

This clone was seen a few times. J is TRBJ1-1 and V is TRBV3-1 (or the pseudogene TRBV3-2); D is ambiguous. CDR1 and CDR2 from the germline V gene are LGHDT and YNNKEL (reference sequence). The CDR3 has 14 amino acids. Trimming pared 5 bases from V and 1 base from J, leaving 11 bases between. This CDR3 is CASSTSGSNTEAFF. The CDR3 DNA follows: TGTGCCAGCAGCACCTCGGGGTCGAACACTGAAGCTTTCTTT.

The genes are TRBV18 and TRBJ2-2, with 10 bases that match TRBD2. This CDR3 is built from 16 residues. J was trimmed by 3 bases and V by 2 bases; bases with no gene match: 3. Germline CDR1 reads KGHSH; CDR2 reads LQKENI. This chain's CDR3 is CASSPSGRGDTGELFF. DNA for the CDR3: TGTGCCAGCTCACCAAGCGGGAGGGGAGACACCGGGGAGCTGTTTTTT.

The V call is TRBV21-1, the J call TRBJ1-5; the D segment call TRBD1 is taken from the table without a DNA check. TRBV21-1 is a pseudogene segment. The CDR3 spans 17 residues. In nucleotides, the CDR3 is TGTGCCAGCAGCAATGGGCCTCGAGATTATAGCAATCAGCCCCAGCATTTT. Translation: CASSNGPRDYSNQPQHF.

This clone was observed a handful of times. CDR3 nucleotides: TGTGCCAGCAGTTTAACAGCATTTTACTCCTACAATGAGCAGTTCTTC. It encodes CASSLTAFYSYNEQFF. The gene calls are TRBV28 and TRBJ2-1, with D unresolved. The CDR3 runs 16 residues. CDR1 is MDHEN, CDR2 SYDVKM, per germline. V dropped 2 bases and J dropped 0 bases, with 11 bases sitting between them.

This chain uses TRBV5-1 with TRBJ1-1; D is perhaps TRBD1 (5 bases). Germline V gene lookup returns CDR1 SGHRS and CDR2 YFSETQ. Trimming shortened V by 0 bases and J by 1 base, and 7 bases separated the two germline ends. The CDR3 sequence is 14 residues long. The CDR3 spells CASSLAGQNTEAFF. The CDR3 region has the DNA TGCGCCAGCAGCTTGGCCGGACAGAACACTGAAGCTTTCTTT.

In its sample, this clone was seen many times. The chain carries TRBV5-4 and TRBJ1-1; D is unclear. This CDR3 contains 13 residues. Trimming removed 1 base at V and 1 base at J, with 5 bases between. Germline V lookup: CDR1 SGHNT, CDR2 YYREEE (reference sequence). The CDR3 coding sequence is TGTGCCAGCAGCTTGCAGTCGAACACTGAAGCTTTCTTT. Its protein is CASSLQSNTEAFF. Complete variable domain (other parts from reference TRBV5-4 and TRBJ1-1): ETGVTQSPTHLIKTRGQQVTLRCSSQSGHNTVSWYQQALGQGPQFIFQYYREEENGRGNFPPRFSGLQFPNYSSELNVNALELDDSALYLCASSLQSNTEAFFGQGTRLTVV.

CDR3 sequence: CASRRTGGTGNTIYF. CDR3 nucleotides: TGTGCCAGCAGACGGACAGGGGGCACTGGAAACACCATATATTTT. The V and J genes are TRBV5-6 and TRBJ1-3; 11 nucleotides align to TRBD1. With 5 bases clipped from V and 2 bases from J, the junction kept 3 bases outside the gene matches. Per germline, CDR1 SGHDT and CDR2 YYEEEE. The CDR3 sequence is 15 residues long.

On this clone: This sample also contains other DNA sequences that code for the same CDR3. As DNA, the CDR3 is TGTGCCAGCAGCTTAACAGGGAGCTCCTACGAGCAGTACTTC. Its protein is CASSLTGSSYEQYF. The rearrangement joins TRBV11-2 to TRBJ2-7, with D possibly matching TRBD1 (6 bases). Germline CDR1 is SGHAT and CDR2 is FQNNGV. The CDR3 spans 14 residues. Trimming took 2 bases from V and 0 from J, leaving 8 bases between them.

The chain carries TRBV28 and TRBJ2-7; 9 nucleotides agree with TRBD1. There are 15 residues in the CDR3. Germline CDR1 and CDR2: MDHEN and SYDVKM. V shed 6 bases, J shed 4 bases, and the junction held 10 bases outside the gene matches. The CDR3 protein is CASRATGGAAYEQYF. DNA of the CDR3: TGTGCCAGCAGGGCTACAGGGGGCGCCGCGTACGAGCAGTACTTC.

This chain links TRBV5-1 with TRBJ1-4, with D perhaps TRBD1 (5 bases). CDR1 and CDR2 from the germline V gene are SGHRS and YFSETQ. The CDR3 runs to 14 residues. V was shortened by 4 bases and J by 7 bases, with 14 bases between the two germline ends. CDR3 coding DNA: TGCGCCAGCAGCCCTGGGGCAGTGAGTGAAAAACTGTTTTTT. Its translation: CASSPGAVSEKLFF.

This rearrangement joins TRBV2 to TRBJ1-1; weak D call: TRBD1 (6 bases). Germline-derived CDR1 and CDR2 are SNHLY and FYNNEI. The V and J ends lost 6 bases and 5 bases respectively, with 7 bases between them. The length of the CDR3 is 11 residues. The CDR3 DNA reads TGTGCCAGCAGAACAGGGACTGAAGCTTTCTTT. Amino acid sequence: CASRTGTEAFF.

This chain uses TRBV29-1 with TRBJ1-2, with TRBD1 identical over 9 bases. The CDR3 is 15 amino acids. Germline V gene lookup returns CDR1 SQVTM and CDR2 ANQGSEA. V gave up 6 bases and J gave up 4 bases; unmatched junction bases: 12. CDR3 residues: CSVGTGSTGRYGYTF. CDR3 bases: TGCAGCGTCGGGACAGGGTCTACGGGGCGCTATGGCTACACCTTC.

V and J are TRBV11-3 and TRBJ2-2; 7 nucleotides agree with TRBD2. Germline trimming cut 3 bases from V and 1 base from J; bases unmatched to any gene: 2. This CDR3 has 15 amino acids. Germline CDR1 reads SGHNT; CDR2 reads YENEEA. The CDR3 nucleotides are TGTGCCAGCAGCTTTGGCGGGAGGAACACCGGGGAGCTGTTTTTT. It specifies CASSFGGRNTGELFF.

The chain employs TRBV10-3 and TRBJ2-7, with 13 bases identical to TRBD2. CDR1 and CDR2 (germline): ENHRY, SYGVKD. Losses at the gene ends were 6 bases for V and 10 bases for J; bases not matched to a gene: 9. This CDR3 is 14 amino acids long. CDR3 bases: TGTGCCATCAGCTCCGGGACTAGCGGGATCGAACAGTACTTC. As protein: CAISSGTSGIEQYF.

This clone was recorded only once. This chain joins TRBV2 and TRBJ1-2; no reliable D call. From germline, CDR1 is SNHLY and CDR2 FYNNEI. This CDR3 is built from 16 residues. The V end was cut by 6 bases, the J end by 2 bases, with 19 bases between. This CDR3 is CASSTLHGTTNYGYTF. As DNA, the CDR3 is TGTGCCAGCAGCACCTTGCATGGCACTACGAACTATGGCTACACCTTC.

The chain is built from TRBV7-6 and TRBJ1-5, with 11 bases lining up with TRBD1. V gave up 5 bases and J gave up 5 bases; unmatched junction bases: 14. From germline, CDR1 is SGHVS and CDR2 FNYEAQ. This CDR3 region has 18 residues. The CDR3 here is CASSPTLGQGGGYQPQHF. The CDR3 DNA reads as TGTGCCAGCAGCCCGACGCTGGGACAGGGGGGCGGGTATCAGCCCCAGCATTTT.

The chain uses TRBV7-2 and TRBJ2-7; no firm D call. Germline V gene sequence: CDR1 SGHTA, CDR2 FQGNSA. Trimming cost V 1 base and J 0 bases, with 10 bases left between them. This CDR3 contains 15 residues. The CDR3 DNA reads TGTGCCAGCAGCTTAGATGGTAGGAGCTCCTACGAGCAGTACTTC. This codes for CASSLDGRSSYEQYF.

V is TRBV27 and J is TRBJ2-7; 10 nucleotides align to TRBD1. Germline-derived CDR1 and CDR2 are MNHEY and SMNVEV (reference sequence). This CDR3 contains 17 residues. V dropped 0 bases and J dropped 2; count of bases not matched to a gene: 7. CDR3 nucleotides: TGTGCCAGCAGTTTATCGAAGACCGGGACAGGGGCCTACGAGCAGTACTTC. Translated, it gives CASSLSKTGTGAYEQYF.

The rearrangement joins TRBV11-2 to TRBJ1-1, with TRBD1 as a possible D gene (5 bases). This CDR3 comprises 12 residues. Germline CDR1 and CDR2: SGHAT and FQNNGV. Trimming took off 0 bases at V and 8 bases at J, with 7 bases between the two ends. CDR3 sequence reads: CASSLDRGEAFF. The CDR3 DNA reads TGTGCCAGCAGCTTAGATCGGGGGGAAGCTTTCTTT.

This chain joins TRBV19 and TRBJ1-1; D is undetermined. Germline V gene lookup returns CDR1 LNHDA and CDR2 SQIVND (reference sequence). V lost 9 bases, J lost 1 base, and 9 bases lay in between. The CDR3 runs 12 residues. The CDR3 spells CASTEGNTEAFF. CDR3 bases: TGTGCCAGCACCGAGGGGAACACTGAAGCTTTCTTT. The complete variable domain, with remaining parts taken from reference TRBV19 and TRBJ1-1, reads DGGITQSPKYLFRKEGQNVTLSCEQNLNHDAMYWYRQDPGQGLRLIYYSQIVNDFQKGDIAEGYSVSREKKESFPLTVTSAQKNPTAFYLCASTEGNTEAFFGQGTRLTVV.

V is TRBV19 and J is TRBJ1-2; TRBD1 matches at 7 bases. In germline, CDR1 is LNHDA, CDR2 SQIVND (reference sequence). V was pared by 8 bases and J by 3 bases, with 9 bases of the junction left unmatched. This CDR3 comprises 14 residues. The CDR3 loop is CASYPTGTDYGYTF. The CDR3 nucleotides are TGTGCCAGTTATCCTACCGGGACAGACTATGGCTACACCTTC.

Ten or more counts support this clone. Other DNA sequences in the same sample also yield this CDR3. The V call is TRBV27, the J call TRBJ2-7, with 7 bases identical to TRBD1. Germline trimming cut 8 bases from V and 0 bases from J; bases unmatched to any gene: 4. Germline CDR1 MNHEY, CDR2 SMNVEV (reference sequence). This CDR3 spans 13 amino acids. The CDR3: CASSDRSSYEQYF. CDR3 coding DNA: TGTGCCAGCTCGGACAGGAGCTCCTACGAGCAGTACTTC.

This chain joins TRBV5-5 and TRBJ2-2; 8 nucleotides align to TRBD1. V gave up 4 bases and J gave up 1 base; unmatched junction bases: 3. The CDR3 totals 15 residues. Germline V lookup: CDR1 SGHKS, CDR2 YYEKEE (reference sequence). The CDR3: CASSPGQGNTGELFF. In DNA form, the CDR3 reads TGTGCCAGCAGCCCTGGACAGGGGAACACCGGGGAGCTGTTTTTT. Based on the CDR3 plus reference TRBV5-5 and TRBJ2-2, the full variable domain is DAGVTQSPTHLIKTRGQQVTLRCSPISGHKSVSWYQQVLGQGPQFIFQYYEKEERGRGNFPDRFSARQFPNYSSELNVNALLLGDSALYLCASSPGQGNTGELFFGEGSRLTVL.

The V and J genes are TRBV5-1 and TRBJ2-1, with D unclear. V lost 0 bases and J 4 bases, leaving 5 bases between the germline ends. The CDR3 consists of 13 residues. The germline CDR1 and CDR2 sequences are SGHRS and YFSETQ. For the CDR3, the DNA is TGCGCCAGCAGCTTGGACGGTTACAATGAGCAGTTCTTC. It encodes CASSLDGYNEQFF.

The gene calls are TRBV19 and TRBJ2-2; perhaps TRBD1 as D (6 bases). Per the germline V gene, CDR1 is LNHDA and CDR2 is SQIVND (reference sequence). Trimming pared 9 bases from V and 0 bases from J, leaving 11 bases between. This CDR3 is built from 14 residues. The CDR3 DNA sequence: TGTGCCAGCTTAAACAGGGCGAACACCGGGGAGCTGTTTTTT. Translating gives CASLNRANTGELFF. Together with reference TRBV19 and TRBJ2-2, the CDR3 gives the full variable domain: DGGITQSPKYLFRKEGQNVTLSCEQNLNHDAMYWYRQDPGQGLRLIYYSQIVNDFQKGDIAEGYSVSREKKESFPLTVTSAQKNPTAFYLCASLNRANTGELFFGEGSRLTVL.

The chain employs TRBV18 and TRBJ2-7; 7 bases match TRBD1. Germline lookup yields CDR1 KGHSH and CDR2 LQKENI. V shed 4 bases, J shed 2 bases, and the junction held 5 bases outside the gene matches. There are 14 residues in the CDR3. CDR3 sequence reads: CASSQDRLAYEQYF. CDR3 nucleotides: TGTGCCAGCTCACAGGACAGGTTAGCCTACGAGCAGTACTTC.